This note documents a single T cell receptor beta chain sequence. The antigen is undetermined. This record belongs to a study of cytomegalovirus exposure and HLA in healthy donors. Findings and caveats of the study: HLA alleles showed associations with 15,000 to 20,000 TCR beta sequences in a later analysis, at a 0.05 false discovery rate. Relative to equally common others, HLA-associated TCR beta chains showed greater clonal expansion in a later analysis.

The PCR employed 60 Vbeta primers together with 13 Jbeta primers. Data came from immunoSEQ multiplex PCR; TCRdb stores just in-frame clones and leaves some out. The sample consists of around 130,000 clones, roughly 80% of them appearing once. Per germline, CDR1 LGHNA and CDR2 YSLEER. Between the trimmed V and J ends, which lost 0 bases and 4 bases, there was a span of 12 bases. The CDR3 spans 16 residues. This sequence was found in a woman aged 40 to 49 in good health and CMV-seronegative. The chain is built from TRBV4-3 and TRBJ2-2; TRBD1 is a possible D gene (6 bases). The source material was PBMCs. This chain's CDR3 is CASSQDTGMGTGELFF. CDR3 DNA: TGCGCCAGCAGCCAAGACACAGGGATGGGCACCGGGGAGCTGTTTTTT.